This TCR beta chain derives from a study of blood T cells in healthy people across ages. Study findings and constraints: Higher diversity and more naive CD4+ cells were features of long-lived donors, compared to aged donors.

Sample-barcoded 5' priming and a J-beta primer mix drove a second PCR of about 6 to 11 cycles. Each TCR beta cDNA got a 12-nucleotide random molecular identifier. TCRdb re-called the 5' RACE reads through MiXCR, storing one row per CDR3 protein. The sample yields over 750,000 distinct CDR3 sequences, 20% to 25% seen once. In regard to this clonotype: What it binds is not known.

The V end was cut by 3 bases, the J end by 0 bases, with 9 bases between. The length of the CDR3 is 14 residues. Germline V lookup: CDR1 MNHEY, CDR2 SMNVEV (reference sequence). This same sample was also taken into another study, of T cells of mothers and their children.

The sequence derives from a boy younger than 18 in good health. Sequencing was performed on blood. The V gene is TRBV27, the J gene TRBJ2-7; D call uncertain. The CDR3 DNA reads TGTGCCAGCAGTTTCGTTCCTAGCTCCTACGAGCAGTACTTC. Protein: CASSFVPSSYEQYF.